This is a list of T cell receptor beta chains from one sample in a study of OX40 agonist ivuxolimab in advanced cancers. Clones were read by immunoSEQ multiplex PCR, and TCRdb kept only the in-frame ones, dropping some. The table lists tens of thousands of clones, 70% to 90% of them singletons. The specimen comprised CD4+ or CD8+ T cells sorted from blood, sampled in a trial of the OX40 agonist ivuxolimab. These receptors all stem from an adult with an advanced solid tumor such as melanoma, head and neck, liver or kidney cancer. The CDR3 runs from the conserved cysteine through the conserved F or W. The D gene is left open where the match is weak. Not all rows give a size; the values are once, few, many and, for expanded clones, a class.

size: NA
V: TRBV4-1
D: NA
J: TRBJ1-4
CDR3: CASSQGSAGNEKLFF
DNA: TGCGCCAGCAGCCAAGGCTCGGCAGGGAATGAAAAACTGTTTTTT

size: NA
V: TRBV12-5
D: NA
J: TRBJ1-5
CDR3: CASAQDNQPQHF
DNA: TGTGCTAGTGCACAGGACAATCAGCCCCAGCATTTT

size: once
V: TRBV19
D: NA
J: TRBJ1-1
CDR3: CASSSQVRTEAFF
DNA: TGTGCCAGTAGTTCACAGGTGAGAACTGAAGCTTTCTTT

size: NA
V: TRBV4-3
D: NA
J: TRBJ1-1
CDR3: CASSQDYNSRAFF
DNA: TGCGCCAGCAGCCAAGATTACAATAGTCGCGCTTTCTTT

size: NA
V: TRBV10-3
D: NA
J: TRBJ2-3
CDR3: CAISERVDTQYF
DNA: TGTGCCATCAGTGAACGAGTAGATACGCAGTATTTT

size: once
V: TRBV5-4
D: TRBD1
J: TRBJ2-7
CDR3: CASSLEGQGREQYF
DNA: TGTGCCAGCAGCTTGGAGGGACAGGGGAGAGAGCAGTACTTC

size: few
V: TRBV4-3
D: NA
J: TRBJ2-1
CDR3: CASSQRRVNNEQFF
DNA: TGCGCCAGCAGCCAACGCAGGGTGAACAATGAGCAGTTCTTC

size: NA
V: TRBV30
D: TRBD1
J: TRBJ1-1
CDR3: CARRDRGIEGEAFF
DNA: TGTGCCCGCCGGGACAGGGGGATAGAAGGTGAAGCTTTCTTT

size: NA
V: TRBV6-1
D: NA
J: TRBJ1-1
CDR3: CASRDPRNTEAFF
DNA: TGTGCCAGCAGGGATCCTCGGAACACTGAAGCTTTCTTT

size: NA
V: TRBV6-6
D: NA
J: TRBJ2-5
CDR3: CASERSPGETQYF
DNA: TGTGCCAGTGAAAGGTCCCCCGGGGAGACCCAGTACTTC

size: NA
V: TRBV5-4
D: NA
J: TRBJ2-7
CDR3: CASSRGVAVPYEQYF
DNA: TGTGCCAGCAGCCGAGGAGTAGCGGTTCCCTACGAGCAGTACTTC

size: NA
V: TRBV7-2
D: TRBD1
J: TRBJ2-7
CDR3: CASSLGLRDRNYEQYF
DNA: TGTGCCAGCAGCTTGGGTCTCCGGGACAGAAACTACGAGCAGTACTTC

size: NA
V: TRBV29-1
D: NA
J: TRBJ2-7
CDR3: CSATSGPWNEQYF
DNA: TGCAGCGCAACTTCAGGGCCCTGGAACGAGCAGTACTTC

size: NA
V: TRBV6-1
D: TRBD2
J: TRBJ2-5
CDR3: CASRGGTGGQETQYF
DNA: TGTGCCAGCAGGGGCGGAACGGGAGGTCAAGAGACCCAGTACTTC

size: NA
V: TRBV19
D: NA
J: TRBJ2-7
CDR3: CASTQMGEAYEQYF
DNA: TGTGCCAGTACCCAAATGGGGGAGGCCTACGAGCAGTACTTC

size: NA
V: TRBV2
D: NA
J: TRBJ2-1
CDR3: CASSEAEFNEQFF
DNA: TGTGCCAGCAGTGAAGCGGAATTCAATGAGCAGTTCTTC

size: NA
V: TRBV6-1
D: NA
J: TRBJ2-2
CDR3: CASFEGNTGELFF
DNA: TGTGCCAGCTTCGAAGGAAACACCGGGGAGCTGTTTTTT

size: NA
V: TRBV9
D: NA
J: TRBJ2-6
CDR3: CASSVAGAGISGANVLTF
DNA: TGTGCCAGCAGCGTAGCTGGGGCGGGGATCTCTGGGGCCAACGTCCTGACTTTC

size: once
V: TRBV19
D: NA
J: TRBJ2-3
CDR3: CASGLSGNTDTQYF
DNA: TGTGCCAGTGGGTTGTCGGGGAACACAGATACGCAGTATTTT

size: few
V: TRBV5-1
D: NA
J: TRBJ2-1
CDR3: CASSSGSNSYNEQFF
DNA: TGCGCCAGCAGCTCCGGGAGTAACTCCTACAATGAGCAGTTCTTC

size: NA
V: TRBV4-2
D: TRBD1
J: TRBJ2-7
CDR3: CASSQGDRGYNEQYF
DNA: TGTGCCAGCAGCCAAGGGGACAGGGGTTACAACGAGCAGTACTTC

size: NA
V: TRBV30
D: TRBD2
J: TRBJ2-5
CDR3: CAWSVLAGVGETQYF
DNA: TGTGCCTGGAGTGTACTAGCGGGAGTGGGGGAGACCCAGTACTTC

size: NA
V: TRBV30
D: NA
J: TRBJ2-1
CDR3: CACGTGNEQFF
DNA: TGTGCCTGCGGCACAGGGAATGAGCAGTTCTTC

size: NA
V: TRBV7-2
D: NA
J: TRBJ1-5
CDR3: CASSLTRDGNQPQHF
DNA: TGTGCCAGCAGCTTGACCCGCGATGGCAATCAGCCCCAGCATTTT

size: NA
V: TRBV2
D: NA
J: TRBJ2-1
CDR3: CASFPAGLNNEQFF
DNA: TGTGCCAGCTTCCCGGCAGGACTCAACAATGAGCAGTTCTTC

size: NA
V: TRBV2
D: NA
J: TRBJ2-1
CDR3: CASSWAGNNEQFF
DNA: TGTGCCAGCAGTTGGGCAGGGAACAATGAGCAGTTCTTC

size: NA
V: TRBV7-9
D: NA
J: TRBJ1-2
CDR3: CASSSEFLYGYTF
DNA: TGTGCCAGCAGCTCCGAATTCCTCTATGGCTACACCTTC

size: few
V: TRBV28
D: NA
J: TRBJ1-1
CDR3: CASSFGQVNTEAFF
DNA: TGTGCCAGCAGTTTCGGACAAGTTAACACTGAAGCTTTCTTT

size: NA
V: TRBV28
D: NA
J: TRBJ2-2
CDR3: CASTLLRDSTGELFF
DNA: TGTGCCAGCACCCTTCTAAGAGACTCGACCGGGGAGCTGTTTTTT

size: NA
V: TRBV11-2
D: TRBD1
J: TRBJ2-7
CDR3: CASSRDRAPAEQYF
DNA: TGTGCCAGCAGCCGGGACAGGGCCCCCGCGGAGCAGTACTTC

size: NA
V: TRBV5-4
D: NA
J: TRBJ2-3
CDR3: CASSHVASSTDTQYF
DNA: TGTGCCAGCAGCCACGTCGCCTCTAGCACAGATACGCAGTATTTT

size: NA
V: TRBV5-1
D: TRBD1
J: TRBJ2-5
CDR3: CASTGTGGQETQYF
DNA: TGCGCCAGCACCGGGACAGGGGGCCAAGAGACCCAGTACTTC

size: NA
V: TRBV19
D: NA
J: TRBJ2-7
CDR3: CASSYSSLENYEQYF
DNA: TGTGCCAGTAGTTACTCTAGCTTGGAAAACTACGAGCAGTACTTC

size: NA
V: TRBV7-2
D: TRBD1
J: TRBJ1-2
CDR3: CASSFFGTGNYGYTF
DNA: TGTGCCAGCAGTTTCTTCGGGACAGGGAACTATGGCTACACCTTC

size: NA
V: TRBV5-1
D: TRBD1
J: TRBJ1-1
CDR3: CASSLPDREGEAFF
DNA: TGCGCCAGCAGCTTGCCTGACAGGGAGGGTGAAGCTTTCTTT

size: NA
V: TRBV7-2
D: NA
J: TRBJ2-7
CDR3: CASSRIGSSYEQYF
DNA: TGTGCCAGCAGCCGAATTGGGTCCTCCTACGAGCAGTACTTC

size: NA
V: TRBV7-9
D: NA
J: TRBJ1-5
CDR3: CASSLAQGNQPQHF
DNA: TGTGCCAGCAGCTTAGCACAGGGCAATCAGCCCCAGCATTTT

size: NA
V: TRBV19
D: TRBD1
J: TRBJ2-5
CDR3: CASSTTGGTETQYF
DNA: TGTGCCAGTAGTACAACAGGGGGGACAGAGACCCAGTACTTC

size: NA
V: TRBV5-5
D: NA
J: TRBJ2-5
CDR3: CASSRTLQETQYF
DNA: TGTGCCAGCAGCCGTACCCTCCAAGAGACCCAGTACTTC

size: NA
V: TRBV10-3
D: NA
J: TRBJ1-2
CDR3: CAISPDFYGYTF
DNA: TGTGCCATCAGCCCGGACTTCTATGGCTACACCTTC

size: NA
V: TRBV7-3
D: TRBD1
J: TRBJ2-2
CDR3: CASSLDRVTGELFF
DNA: TGTGCCAGCAGCCTAGACAGGGTTACCGGGGAGCTGTTTTTT

size: NA
V: TRBV7-2
D: NA
J: TRBJ2-5
CDR3: CASSLLMGRGKQETQYF
DNA: TGTGCCAGCAGCTTATTAATGGGGCGAGGAAAACAAGAGACCCAGTACTTC